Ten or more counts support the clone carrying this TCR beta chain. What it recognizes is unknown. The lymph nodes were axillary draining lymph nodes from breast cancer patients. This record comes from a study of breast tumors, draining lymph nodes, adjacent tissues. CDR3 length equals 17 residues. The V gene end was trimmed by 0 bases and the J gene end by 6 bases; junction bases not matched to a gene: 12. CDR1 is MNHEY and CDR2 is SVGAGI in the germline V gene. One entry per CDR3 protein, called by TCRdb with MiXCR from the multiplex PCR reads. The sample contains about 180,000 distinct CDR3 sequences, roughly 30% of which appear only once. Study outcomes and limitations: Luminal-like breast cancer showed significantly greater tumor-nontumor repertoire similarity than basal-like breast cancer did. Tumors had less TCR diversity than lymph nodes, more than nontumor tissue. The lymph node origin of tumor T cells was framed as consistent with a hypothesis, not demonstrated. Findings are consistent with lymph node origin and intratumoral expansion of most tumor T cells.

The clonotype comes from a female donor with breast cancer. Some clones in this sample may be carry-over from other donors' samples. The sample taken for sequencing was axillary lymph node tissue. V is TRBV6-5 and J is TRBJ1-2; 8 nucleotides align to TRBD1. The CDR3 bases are TGTGCCAGCAGTTACTCGATCGGGTTCATGACAGGGGATGGCTACACCTTC. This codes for CASSYSIGFMTGDGYTF.